The subject of this entry is one TCR beta chain. The data stem from a study of control samples from healthy donors and cancer patients. V shed 5 bases and J shed 5 bases, with 18 bases lying between them. The CDR3 spans 15 residues. Germline V lookup: CDR1 SGHAT, CDR2 FQNNGV. The data were produced by immunoSEQ multiplex PCR, yet TCRdb's version contains in-frame clones alone and is incomplete. The sample consists of some 51,000 clones, about 96% of them appearing once. The V and J genes are TRBV11-2 and TRBJ2-5; D gene uncertain. The material sequenced was blood. This receptor was taken from a woman younger than 35 in good health. The CDR3 sequence: CASSPGVIVGETQYF. CDR3 coding DNA: TGTGCCAGCAGCCCCGGTGTTATAGTGGGGGAGACCCAGTACTTC.